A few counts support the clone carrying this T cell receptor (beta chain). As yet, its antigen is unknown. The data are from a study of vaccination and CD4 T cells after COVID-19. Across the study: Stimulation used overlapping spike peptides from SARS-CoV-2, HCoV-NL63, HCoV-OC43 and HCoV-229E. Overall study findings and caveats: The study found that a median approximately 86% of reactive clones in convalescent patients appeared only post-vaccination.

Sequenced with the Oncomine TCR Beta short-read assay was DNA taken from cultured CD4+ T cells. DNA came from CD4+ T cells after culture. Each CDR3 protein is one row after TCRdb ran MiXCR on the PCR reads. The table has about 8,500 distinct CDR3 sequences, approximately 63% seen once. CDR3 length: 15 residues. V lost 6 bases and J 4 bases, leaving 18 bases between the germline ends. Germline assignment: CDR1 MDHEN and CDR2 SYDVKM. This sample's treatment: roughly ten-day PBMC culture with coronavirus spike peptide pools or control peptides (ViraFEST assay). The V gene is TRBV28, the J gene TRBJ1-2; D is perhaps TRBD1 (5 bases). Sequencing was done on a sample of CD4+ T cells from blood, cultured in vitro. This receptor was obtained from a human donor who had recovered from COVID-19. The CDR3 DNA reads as TGTGCCAGCAGATATGGGGCGCGACCTTCCTATGGCTACACCTTC. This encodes CASRYGARPSYGYTF.